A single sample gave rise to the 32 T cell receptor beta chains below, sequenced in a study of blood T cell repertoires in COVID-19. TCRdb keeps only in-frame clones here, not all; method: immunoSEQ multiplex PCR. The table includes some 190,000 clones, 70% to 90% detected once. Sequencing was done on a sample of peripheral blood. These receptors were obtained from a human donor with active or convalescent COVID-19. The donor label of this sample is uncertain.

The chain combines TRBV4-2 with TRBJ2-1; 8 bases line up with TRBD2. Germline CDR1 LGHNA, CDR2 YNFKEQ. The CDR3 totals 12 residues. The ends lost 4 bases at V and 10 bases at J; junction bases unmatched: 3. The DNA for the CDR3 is TGTGCCAGCAGCCCTTCGGGAGGGGAGCAGTTCTTC. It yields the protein CASSPSGGEQFF.

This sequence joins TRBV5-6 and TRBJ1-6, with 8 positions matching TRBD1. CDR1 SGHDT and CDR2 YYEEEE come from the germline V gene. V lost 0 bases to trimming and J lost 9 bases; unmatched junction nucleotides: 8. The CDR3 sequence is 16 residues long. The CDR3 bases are TGTGCCAGCAGCTTGGATAGTGGACAGGGAGGTTCACCCCTCCACTTT. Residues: CASSLDSGQGGSPLHF.

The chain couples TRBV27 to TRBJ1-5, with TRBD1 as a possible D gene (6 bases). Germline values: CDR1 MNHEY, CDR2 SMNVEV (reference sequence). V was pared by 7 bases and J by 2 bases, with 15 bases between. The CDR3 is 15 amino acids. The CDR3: CASKRGGEGNQPQHF. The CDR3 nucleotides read TGTGCCAGCAAACGAGGGGGGGAGGGCAATCAGCCCCAGCATTTT.

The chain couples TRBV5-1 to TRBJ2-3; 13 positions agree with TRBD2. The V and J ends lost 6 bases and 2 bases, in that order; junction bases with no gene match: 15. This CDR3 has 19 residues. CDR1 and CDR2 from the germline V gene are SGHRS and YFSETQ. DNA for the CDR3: TGCGCCAGCACCCACCCGGGACAGGGACTAGCGGGATTCACAGATACGCAGTATTTT. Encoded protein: CASTHPGQGLAGFTDTQYF.

The CDR3 region is CASSSIAGEGETQYF. CDR3 DNA sequence: TGTGCCAGCAGCTCCATAGCGGGGGAAGGAGAGACCCAGTACTTC. The rearrangement uses TRBV5-4 and TRBJ2-5; 9 nucleotides agree with TRBD2. Germline V lookup: CDR1 SGHNT, CDR2 YYREEE (reference sequence). V lost 3 bases, J lost 4 bases, and 7 bases stayed unmatched. This CDR3 is built from 15 residues. The complete variable domain, with remaining parts taken from reference TRBV5-4 and TRBJ2-5, reads ETGVTQSPTHLIKTRGQQVTLRCSSQSGHNTVSWYQQALGQGPQFIFQYYREEENGRGNFPPRFSGLQFPNYSSELNVNALELDDSALYLCASSSIAGEGETQYFGPGTRLLVL.

CDR3 sequence reads: CASSMVSSSNQPQHF. The CDR3 DNA reads as TGTGCCAGTAGTATGGTCAGTTCAAGCAATCAGCCCCAGCATTTT. The rearrangement uses TRBV19 and TRBJ1-5; D call uncertain. This CDR3 is 15 amino acids long. From germline, CDR1 is LNHDA and CDR2 SQIVND (reference sequence). Trimming left V 3 bases short and J 1 base short, with 10 bases between.

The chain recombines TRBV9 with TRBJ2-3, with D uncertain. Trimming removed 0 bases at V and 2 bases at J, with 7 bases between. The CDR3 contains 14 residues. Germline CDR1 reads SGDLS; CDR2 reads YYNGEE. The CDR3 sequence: CASSVVDNTDTQYF. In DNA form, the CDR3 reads TGTGCCAGCAGCGTAGTTGACAACACAGATACGCAGTATTTT.

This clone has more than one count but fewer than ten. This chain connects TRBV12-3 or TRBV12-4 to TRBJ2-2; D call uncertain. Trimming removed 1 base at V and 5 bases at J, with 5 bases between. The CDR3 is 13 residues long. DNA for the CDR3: TGTGCCAGCAGTTTAGTACAGACCGGGGAGCTGTTTTTT. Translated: CASSLVQTGELFF.

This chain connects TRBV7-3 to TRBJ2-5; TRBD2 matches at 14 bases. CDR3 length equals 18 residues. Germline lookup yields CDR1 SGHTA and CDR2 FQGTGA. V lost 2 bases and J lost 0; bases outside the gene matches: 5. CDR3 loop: CASSLGTSGSPYQETQYF. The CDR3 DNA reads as TGTGCCAGCAGCTTAGGGACTAGCGGGAGCCCCTACCAAGAGACCCAGTACTTC.

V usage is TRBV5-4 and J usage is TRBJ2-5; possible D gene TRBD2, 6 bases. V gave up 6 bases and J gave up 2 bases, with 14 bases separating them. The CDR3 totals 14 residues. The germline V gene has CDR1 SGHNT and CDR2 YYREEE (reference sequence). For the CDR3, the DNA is TGTGCCAGCACCCGGGGGACTTCTCAAGAGACCCAGTACTTC. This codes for CASTRGTSQETQYF. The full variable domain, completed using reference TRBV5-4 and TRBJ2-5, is ETGVTQSPTHLIKTRGQQVTLRCSSQSGHNTVSWYQQALGQGPQFIFQYYREEENGRGNFPPRFSGLQFPNYSSELNVNALELDDSALYLCASTRGTSQETQYFGPGTRLLVL.

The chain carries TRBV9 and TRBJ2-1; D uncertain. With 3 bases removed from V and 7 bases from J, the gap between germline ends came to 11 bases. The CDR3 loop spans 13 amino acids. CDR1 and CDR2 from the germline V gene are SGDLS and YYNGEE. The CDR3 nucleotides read TGTGCCAGCAGCGGTAGCTACCATAATGAGCAGTTCTTC. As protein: CASSGSYHNEQFF.

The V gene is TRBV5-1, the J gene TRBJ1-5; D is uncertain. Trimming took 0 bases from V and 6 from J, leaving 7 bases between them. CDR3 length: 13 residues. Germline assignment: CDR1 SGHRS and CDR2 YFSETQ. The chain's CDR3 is CASSLVSGQPQHF. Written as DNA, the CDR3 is TGCGCCAGCAGCTTGGTCAGTGGTCAGCCCCAGCATTTT.

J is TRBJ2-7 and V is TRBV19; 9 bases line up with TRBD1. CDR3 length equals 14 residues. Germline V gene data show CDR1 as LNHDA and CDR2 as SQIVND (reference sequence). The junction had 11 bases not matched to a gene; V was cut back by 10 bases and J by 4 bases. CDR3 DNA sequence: TGTGCCACCGACAGGGGGACAGGGTCATACGAGCAGTACTTC. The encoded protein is CATDRGTGSYEQYF.

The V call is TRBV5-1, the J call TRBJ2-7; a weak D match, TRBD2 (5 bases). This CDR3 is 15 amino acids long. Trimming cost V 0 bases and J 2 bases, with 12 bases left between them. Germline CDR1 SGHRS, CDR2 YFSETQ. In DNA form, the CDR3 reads TGCGCCAGCAGCTTGGCGGGGTCCATACCCTACGAGCAGTACTTC. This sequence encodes CASSLAGSIPYEQYF.

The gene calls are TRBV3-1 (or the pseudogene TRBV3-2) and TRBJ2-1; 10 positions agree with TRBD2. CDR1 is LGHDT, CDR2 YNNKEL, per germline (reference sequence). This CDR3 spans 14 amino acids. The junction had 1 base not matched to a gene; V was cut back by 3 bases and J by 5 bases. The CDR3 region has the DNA TGTGCCAGCAGCCACCTAGCGGGAGACAATGAGCAGTTCTTC. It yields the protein CASSHLAGDNEQFF.

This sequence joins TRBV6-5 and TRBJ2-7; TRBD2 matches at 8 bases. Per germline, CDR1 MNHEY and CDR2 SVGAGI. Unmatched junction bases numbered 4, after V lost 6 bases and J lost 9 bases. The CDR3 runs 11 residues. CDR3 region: CASRGGGWQYF. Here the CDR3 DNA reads TGTGCCAGCAGGGGCGGGGGGTGGCAGTACTTC.

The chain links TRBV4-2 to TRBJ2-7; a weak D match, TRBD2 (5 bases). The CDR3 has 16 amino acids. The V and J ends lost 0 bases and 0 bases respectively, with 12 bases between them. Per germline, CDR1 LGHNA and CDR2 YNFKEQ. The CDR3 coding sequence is TGTGCCAGCAGCCAAGAGCAGCGGCAAACCTCCTACGAGCAGTACTTC. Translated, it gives CASSQEQRQTSYEQYF.

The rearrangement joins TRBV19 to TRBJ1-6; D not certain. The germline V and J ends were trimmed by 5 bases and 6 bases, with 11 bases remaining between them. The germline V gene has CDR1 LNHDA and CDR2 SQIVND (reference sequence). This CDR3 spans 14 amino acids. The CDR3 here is CASSYSLFNSPLHF. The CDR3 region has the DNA TGTGCCAGTAGTTACAGCCTTTTTAATTCACCCCTCCACTTT.

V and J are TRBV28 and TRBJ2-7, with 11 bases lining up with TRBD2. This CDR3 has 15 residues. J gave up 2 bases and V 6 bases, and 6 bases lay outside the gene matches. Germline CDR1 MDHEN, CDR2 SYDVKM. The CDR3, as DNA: TGTGCCAGCAGGAAAGGACTAGCGGGTGCCTACGAGCAGTACTTC. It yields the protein CASRKGLAGAYEQYF. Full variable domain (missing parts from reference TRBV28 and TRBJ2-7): DVKVTQSSRYLVKRTGEKVFLECVQDMDHENMFWYRQDPGLGLRLIYFSYDVKMKEKGDIPEGYSVSREKKERFSLILESASTNQTSMYLCASRKGLAGAYEQYFGPGTRLTVT.

In DNA, the CDR3 is TGCGCCAGCCTCCCCTTAGCGGCTTACAATGAGCAGTTCTTC. Translation: CASLPLAAYNEQFF. The chain combines TRBV10-2 with TRBJ2-1, with a weak D call TRBD2 (6 bases). With 8 bases removed from V and 4 bases from J, the gap between germline ends came to 15 bases. The CDR3 contains 14 residues. Germline CDR1 is WSHSY and CDR2 is SAAADI.

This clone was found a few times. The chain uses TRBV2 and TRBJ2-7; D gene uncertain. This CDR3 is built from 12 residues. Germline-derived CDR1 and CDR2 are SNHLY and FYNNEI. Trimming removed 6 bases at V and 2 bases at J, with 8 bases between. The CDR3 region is CASSPITYEQYF. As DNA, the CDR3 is TGTGCCAGCAGCCCCATCACCTACGAGCAGTACTTC.

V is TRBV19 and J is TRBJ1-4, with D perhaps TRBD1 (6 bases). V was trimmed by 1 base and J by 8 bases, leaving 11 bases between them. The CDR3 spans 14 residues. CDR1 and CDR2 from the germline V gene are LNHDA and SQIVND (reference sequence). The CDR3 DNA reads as TGTGCCAGTAGTATAGCAGGGGCTGGGGAAAAACTGTTTTTT. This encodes CASSIAGAGEKLFF. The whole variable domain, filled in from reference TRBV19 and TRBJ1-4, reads DGGITQSPKYLFRKEGQNVTLSCEQNLNHDAMYWYRQDPGQGLRLIYYSQIVNDFQKGDIAEGYSVSREKKESFPLTVTSAQKNPTAFYLCASSIAGAGEKLFFGSGTQLSVL.

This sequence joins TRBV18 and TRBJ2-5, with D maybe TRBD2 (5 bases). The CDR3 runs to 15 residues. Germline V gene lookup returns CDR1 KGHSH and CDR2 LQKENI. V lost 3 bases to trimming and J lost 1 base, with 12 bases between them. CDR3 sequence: CASSPRRLSQETQYF. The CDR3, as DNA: TGTGCCAGCTCACCCAGGAGACTAAGCCAAGAGACCCAGTACTTC.

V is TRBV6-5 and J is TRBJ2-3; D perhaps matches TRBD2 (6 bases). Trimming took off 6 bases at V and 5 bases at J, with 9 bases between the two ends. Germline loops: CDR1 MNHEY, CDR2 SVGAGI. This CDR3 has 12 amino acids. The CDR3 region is CASRAGGDTQYF. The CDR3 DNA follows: TGTGCCAGCAGAGCGGGTGGAGATACGCAGTATTTT.

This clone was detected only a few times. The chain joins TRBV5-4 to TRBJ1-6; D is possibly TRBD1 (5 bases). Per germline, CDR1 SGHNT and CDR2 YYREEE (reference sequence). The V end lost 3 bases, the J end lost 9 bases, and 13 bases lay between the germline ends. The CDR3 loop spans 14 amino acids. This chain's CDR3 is CASSSGTGGSPLHF. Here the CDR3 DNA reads TGTGCCAGCAGCTCCGGGACGGGAGGTTCACCCCTCCACTTT.

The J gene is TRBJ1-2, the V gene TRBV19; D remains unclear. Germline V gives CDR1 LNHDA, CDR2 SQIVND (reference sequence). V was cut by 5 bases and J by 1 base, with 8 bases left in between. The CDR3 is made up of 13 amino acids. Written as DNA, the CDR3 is TGTGCCAGTAGTGAGACAAGTAACTATGGCTACACCTTC. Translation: CASSETSNYGYTF.

The CDR3 region has the DNA TGTGCCAGCAGCTTGCCCTCCGGGACTAGAAGGGGGAGAGATACGCAGTATTTT. As protein: CASSLPSGTRRGRDTQYF. The chain joins TRBV7-9 to TRBJ2-3; 8 bases match TRBD2. With V trimmed by 3 bases and J by 5 bases, 16 bases remained unmatched. Looked up from germline, CDR1 is SEHNR and CDR2 is FQNEAQ (reference sequence). This CDR3 contains 18 residues.

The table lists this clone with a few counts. CDR3 in DNA: TGTGCCTGGAATGACAATCGGAATGAGCAGTTCTTC. This codes for CAWNDNRNEQFF. The chain recombines TRBV30 with TRBJ2-1; the D is unclear. Germline CDR1 GTSNPN, CDR2 SVGIG (reference sequence). Trimming took 4 bases from V and 7 from J, leaving 11 bases between them. This CDR3 is 12 amino acids long. Supplemented by reference TRBV30 and TRBJ2-1, the full variable domain reads SQTIHQWPATLVQPVGSPLSLECTVEGTSNPNLYWYRQAAGRGLQLLFYSVGIGQISSEVPQNLSASRPQDRQFILSSKKLLLSDSGFYLCAWNDNRNEQFFGPGTRLTVL.

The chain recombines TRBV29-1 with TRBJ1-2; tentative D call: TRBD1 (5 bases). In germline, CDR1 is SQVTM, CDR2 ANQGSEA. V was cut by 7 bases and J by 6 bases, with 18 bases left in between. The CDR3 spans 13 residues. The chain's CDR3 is CSAVGGVQNGYTF. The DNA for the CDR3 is TGCAGCGCCGTAGGAGGGGTCCAGAATGGCTACACCTTC.

The CDR3 DNA reads as TGTGCCAGCAGCGCATTACAGGGGAACACTGAAGCTTTCTTT. It is translated as CASSALQGNTEAFF. The chain uses TRBV9 and TRBJ1-1, with D perhaps matching TRBD1 (6 bases). V lost 3 bases and J 1 base, leaving 10 bases between the germline ends. Per the germline V gene, CDR1 is SGDLS and CDR2 is YYNGEE. The CDR3 sequence is 14 residues long.

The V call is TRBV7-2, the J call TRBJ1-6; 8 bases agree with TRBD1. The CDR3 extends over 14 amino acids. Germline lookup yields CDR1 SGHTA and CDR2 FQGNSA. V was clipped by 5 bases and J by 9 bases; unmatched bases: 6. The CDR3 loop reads CASSPTGAVSPLHF. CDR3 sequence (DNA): TGTGCCAGCAGCCCGACAGGGGCAGTTTCACCCCTCCACTTT. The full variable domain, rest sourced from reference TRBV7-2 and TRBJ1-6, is GAGVSQSPSNKVTEKGKDVELRCDPISGHTALYWYRQSLGQGLEFLIYFQGNSAPDKSGLPSDRFSAERTGGSVSTLTIQRTQQEDSAVYLCASSPTGAVSPLHFGNGTRLTVT.

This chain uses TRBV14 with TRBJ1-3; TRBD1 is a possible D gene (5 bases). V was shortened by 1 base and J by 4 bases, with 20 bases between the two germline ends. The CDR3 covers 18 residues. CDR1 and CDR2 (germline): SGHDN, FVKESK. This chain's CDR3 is CASSQARATGIFGNTIYF. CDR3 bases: TGTGCCAGCAGCCAAGCCAGGGCTACAGGAATTTTCGGAAACACCATATATTTT.